The 4 T cell receptor beta chains reported below all come from one sample, sequenced in a study of blood T cells in healthy people across ages. A second PCR, run for 7 to 11 cycles, used a sample-barcoded 5' primer plus a J-beta primer mix. A single record per CDR3 protein comes from TCRdb applying MiXCR to the 5' RACE reads. The sample yields around 970,000 distinct CDR3 sequences, 45% to 60% seen once. Sequenced sample: blood. Source of these receptors: an older woman in good health.

This clonotype has just a few counts. The chain couples TRBV28 to TRBJ2-7, with D tentatively TRBD1 (6 bases). Trimming left V 7 bases short and J 2 bases short, with 18 bases between. Germline-derived CDR1 and CDR2 are MDHEN and SYDVKM. The CDR3 sequence is 15 residues long. In DNA, the CDR3 is TGTGCCAGCATCCCAGGGGACGGAAGGCCCTACGAGCAGTACTTC. Its protein is CASIPGDGRPYEQYF.

The chain recombines TRBV14 with TRBJ1-2; TRBD1 matches at 9 bases. The V gene end was trimmed by 0 bases and the J gene end by 2 bases; junction bases not matched to a gene: 13. Germline V CDR1 and CDR2: SGHDN, FVKESK. CDR3 length equals 19 residues. The CDR3 nucleotides are TGTGCCAGCAGCCAAGAACCGGGACAGGGTGAGGCGCTCAACTATGGCTACACCTTC. Amino acid sequence: CASSQEPGQGEALNYGYTF. The variable domain in full, with the rest retrieved from reference TRBV14 and TRBJ1-2, is EAGVTQFPSHSVIEKGQTVTLRCDPISGHDNLYWYRRVMGKEIKFLLHFVKESKQDESGMPNNRFLAERTGGTYSTLKVQPAELEDSGVYFCASSQEPGQGEALNYGYTFGSGTRLTVV.

A single count supports this clonotype. Germline and junction disagree at one end, which may indicate a read error. The chain couples TRBV20-1 to TRBJ2-1; TRBD2 might be the D (7 bases). The CDR3 runs to 15 residues. Per the germline V gene, CDR1 is DFQATT and CDR2 is SNEGSKA (reference sequence). CDR3 in amino acids: CSAETGGPGVNEQIF. In DNA form, the CDR3 reads TGCAGTGCTGAAACGGGGGGCCCGGGGGTCAATGAGCAGATCTTC.

This clonotype was detected only once. A read error may produce the germline difference seen at one junction end. The chain joins TRBV4-1 to TRBJ2-7, with 7 bases matching TRBD1. Germline CDR1 reads MGHRA; CDR2 reads YSYEKL. The CDR3 covers 16 residues. CDR3 protein: CANSLQGTVYSYEQYF. CDR3 DNA sequence: TGCGCCAACAGCCTACAAGGGACAGTATACTCCTACGAGCAGTACTTC.